This entry concerns a single T cell receptor (beta chain). This clonotype has more than one count but fewer than ten. It lacks a known antigen. Base qualities are not provided; no much larger clone lies one nucleotide away. The CDR3 goes from the cysteine to the phenylalanine over 13 residues. Only CDR3 DNA remains: 39 bases, in frame from the first base. V and J lose 4 bases and 7 bases, and a span of 15 bases separates them. Via the germline V gene, CDR1 is SGHRS and CDR2 YFSETQ. Libraries came from multiplex PCR. Data came from an Illumina HiSeq 4000. TCR beta libraries were built with iRepertoire HTBI primers and Arm-PCR amplification of CDR3 regions. Before sequencing, the PCR products underwent gel purification. The authors' analysis ran thus. Across samples, about 63 TRBV and 13 to 15 TRBJ segments were identified and used for gene usage analysis of CDR3 amino acid clonotypes. COPE and FqMerger were used to merge the filtered high-quality paired reads into contigs. Contigs were aligned with BLAST to IMGT TRBV, TRBD and TRBJ reference genes, and CDR3 was defined per IMGT. Any clonotype with a frequency above 0.1% was classified as a highly expanded clone. Shannon entropy was used to measure repertoire diversity, and the Gini coefficient was used to measure V-J evenness. Public clonotypes were defined as clonotypes shared by more than one individual. TCRdb handled the public reads itself, with Q25 trimming in fastp and clone calling in MiXCR, and kept productive beta chains. All rows with the same CDR3 protein become a single entry with the most common DNA and genes. V and J calls and clone size were set by TCRdb, not the authors. The sample yields roughly 520,000 distinct CDR3 sequences; 12% were counted once. About 8.3% of the sample goes to the ten largest clones.

Interpreted using the paper, the time point label stands for: newly diagnosed GD, antithyroid drugs for less than 3 months. RNA was extracted from PBMCs in TRIzol for both TCR sequencing and RNA sequencing. The diagnosis of Graves' disease followed American Thyroid Association guidelines. Patients were recruited from an endocrinology department in Xi'an, China. Each patient gave approximately 8.8 milliliters of peripheral blood, collected in an EDTA anticoagulant tube. Ficoll Paque Plus density gradient separation was used to isolate PBMCs, and no additional T cell sorting was done. An Agilent 2100 Bioanalyzer and agarose gel were used to check RNA quality, and a NanoDrop 2000 was used to measure RNA concentration. This specimen belongs to a study of regulatory T cells in long-lasting Graves disease (dated by TCRdb to about 2021). Background on the whole study: In the newly diagnosed Graves' disease group, patients had been taking antithyroid drugs for less than 3 months. Persistent Graves' disease patients were compared with newly diagnosed Graves' disease patients by peripheral blood TCR sequencing and RNA sequencing. The study was conducted in China and was registered as a clinical trial. A total of roughly 35 samples underwent TCR sequencing: around 13 from persistent and around 20 from newly diagnosed Graves' disease patients. What the study reported, not specific to this receptor: Sequencing and analysis were limited to the TCR beta chain. The authors acknowledged the small sample size as a limitation that may reduce accuracy. Only peripheral blood was studied, because thyroid tissue, the primary lesion, was inaccessible. TRBV28, TRBJ1-2 and TRBJ2-5 were preferentially used in persistent disease, while TRBV20-1 and TRBJ2-1 were favored in newly diagnosed disease. Lower TCR Shannon entropy and fewer highly expanded clones were observed in persistent Graves' disease patients than in newly diagnosed patients, which suggested clonal expansion. A larger number of public clonotypes was shared among persistent patients (around 2,500) than among newly diagnosed patients (over 850).

This same sample was also taken into another study, of T cells in Graves' hyperthyroidism and ophthalmopathy. The other study reports the following: Stable Graves' hyperthyroidism was defined as no progression to ophthalmopathy during 18 months of follow-up. Hyperthyroidism patients were newly diagnosed, with disease duration under 2 months, and aged 18 to 65 years. Exclusion was applied to patients with uncontrolled infections, other autoimmune diseases, pregnancy or lactation. Diagnoses were based on clinical symptoms, serum thyroxine and TRAb, thyroid ultrasound and orbital computed tomography. A first-round RT-PCR of the TCR CDR3 used the HTBI primer set with the Qiagen OneStep RT-PCR kit. Most expanded thyroid clonotypes (frequency above 0.001) were also detected in blood, suggesting blood repertoires may reflect thyroid immune responses. Ophthalmopathy was separated from stable hyperthyroidism by a 13 V-J signature model, with roughly 88% sensitivity and about 81% specificity obtained in cross-validation and 80%/75% obtained in testing. In validation, the model predicted progression to ophthalmopathy a median of about 6.8 months before onset, with approximately 70% sensitivity and about 75% specificity. A discovery cohort of about 100 patients, about 40 with Graves' ophthalmopathy and approximately 55 with stable Graves' hyperthyroidism, was used to find distinguishing TCR V-J signatures. An independent validation cohort of some 18 hyperthyroidism patients and some 15 patients who later progressed to ophthalmopathy tested prospective prediction of ophthalmopathy. The 75 to 100 discovery patients were randomly split 7:3 into training and test sets. In six Graves' hyperthyroidism patients, the study also compared T-cell repertoires from thyroid tissue with T-cell repertoires from blood. After sampling, hyperthyroidism patients received methimazole starting at 30 mg daily, and ophthalmopathy patients received high-dose intravenous methylprednisolone. A second multiplex PCR round built the libraries, followed by size selection and purification. Libraries were sequenced paired-end with 100 bp reads on an Illumina HiSeq2000. SOAPnuke was used to process the raw data, removing reads that contained adapters or uncalled bases, had a mean Phred below 15, or lacked an exact match to the constant primer or identifier. COPE v1.2.5 was used to merge the high-quality paired reads, and each unique nucleotide sequence was defined as a clonotype. Clonotypes were aligned to IMGT TRBV, TRBD and TRBJ reference segments using MiTCR v1.1. The analysis included only V-J combinations with a frequency above 0.0001, which together covered around 99% of the repertoires. The TCS score was defined as the ratio of F50 (clonal expansion) to E x V (chaos), calculated using BLOSUM62-based TCRdist between CDR3 peptides within each V-J. Welch's t-statistics and random forest reduced fewer than 550 V-J features to 10 to 15, which were used in a naive Bayes classifier (R e1071). No statistical method was used to set the sample size in advance, and investigators knew the group allocation. TCR Vbeta CDR3 sequencing of approximately 140 peripheral blood samples (43 ophthalmopathy, 75 hyperthyroidism and roughly 17 progressor patients) is reported in the paper.

The source material was peripheral blood mononuclear cells (PBMCs), sampled at new diagnosis, from a patient treated with antithyroid drugs. The chain links TRBV5-1 with TRBJ2-7; the D gene cannot be resolved reliably. This clonotype was sampled from a woman in her thirties with Graves disease. Donor details come from another sample of the same person, matched by shared clones. The CDR3 corresponds to CASSTRPEWEQYF. The nucleotides are TGCGCCAGCAGCACCAGACCCGAGTGGGAGCAGTACTTC.